One sample yielded the 10 T cell receptor beta chains listed below, sequenced in a study of CD8+ T cells in alopecia areata. In each case, RNA was isolated and then reverse transcribed into cDNA as the sequencing template. TCRdb's copy holds only in-frame clones and misses some; the assay was immunoSEQ multiplex PCR. The profile shows around 150,000 clones, roughly 60% of them singletons. The sequenced material came from CD8+ T cells sorted from blood. These receptors all come from a human donor in good health.

The chain is built from TRBV12-5 and TRBJ1-2; D remains ambiguous. The CDR3 sequence is 14 residues long. CDR1 and CDR2 from the germline V gene are LGHNT and FRNRAP. V lost 3 bases and J 4 bases, leaving 12 bases between the germline ends. CDR3 in DNA: TGTGCTAGTGGTTTAGCTGGCCGACCCTATGGCTACACCTTC. This encodes CASGLAGRPYGYTF.

This rearrangement joins TRBV7-9 to TRBJ2-1; 7 bases are a match to TRBD1. Trimming took 5 bases from V and 4 from J; bases not matched to a gene: 11. Germline assignment: CDR1 SEHNR and CDR2 FQNEAQ (reference sequence). The CDR3 length is 16 residues. CDR3 sequence reads: CASSPKQGQRYNEQFF. Here the CDR3 DNA reads TGTGCCAGCAGCCCAAAACAGGGGCAGAGGTACAATGAGCAGTTCTTC.

The chain links TRBV4-1 to TRBJ1-2; no clear D gene. Germline loops: CDR1 MGHRA, CDR2 YSYEKL. The CDR3 is 16 amino acids. Trimming pared 4 bases from V and 3 bases from J, leaving 18 bases between. CDR3 protein: CASSLEHEPLDYGYTF. DNA of the CDR3: TGCGCCAGCAGCCTAGAGCATGAACCGCTTGACTATGGCTACACCTTC.

This chain connects TRBV4-1 to TRBJ2-5; 7 bases are a match to TRBD1. V shed 1 base and J 0 bases; nucleotides not matched to a gene: 17. The length of the CDR3 is 20 residues. CDR1 and CDR2 (germline): MGHRA, YSYEKL. CDR3 protein: CASSQATFDRDERYQETQYF. The CDR3 DNA reads as TGCGCCAGCAGCCAAGCAACCTTCGACAGGGATGAGAGGTACCAAGAGACCCAGTACTTC.

The gene calls are TRBV7-9 and TRBJ2-1; TRBD2 matches 13 bases. Germline V gene data show CDR1 as SEHNR and CDR2 as FQNEAQ (reference sequence). This CDR3 is 16 amino acids long. Germline trimming cut 5 bases from V and 9 bases from J; bases unmatched to any gene: 10. The CDR3 region has the DNA TGTGCCAGCAGCCCCTCGGGACTAGCGGGAACAGTTGAGCAGTTCTTC. Its protein is CASSPSGLAGTVEQFF.

The V gene is TRBV10-1, the J gene TRBJ2-5; TRBD1 matches 9 bases. V dropped 6 bases and J dropped 5; count of bases not matched to a gene: 22. The CDR3 sequence is 19 residues long. Germline V lookup: CDR1 WNHNN, CDR2 SYGVQD (reference sequence). The CDR3 DNA follows: TGCGCCAGCAGCCAACACGGCGTCCCGGGACAGGGAGTTGACGAGACCCAGTACTTC. This codes for CASSQHGVPGQGVDETQYF.

The chain has TRBV2 and TRBJ2-1; tentative D call: TRBD2 (5 bases). The germline V gene has CDR1 SNHLY and CDR2 FYNNEI. CDR3 size: 11 residues. V shed 7 bases and J shed 15 bases, with 16 bases lying between them. CDR3 protein: CASNGGLRVFF. CDR3 bases: TGTGCCAGCAATGGCGGGCTCAGAGTGTTCTTC.

V usage is TRBV29-1 and J usage is TRBJ1-5, with a tentative D call TRBD1 (5 bases). The CDR3 is 14 residues long. The ends were cut back, 7 bases at V and 3 bases at J, with 16 bases in the middle. Germline V gene data show CDR1 as SQVTM and CDR2 as ANQGSEA. The CDR3 here is CSGARRQSNQPQHF. CDR3 nucleotide sequence: TGCAGCGGCGCAAGGAGACAGTCCAATCAGCCCCAGCATTTT. The whole variable domain, remainder taken from reference TRBV29-1 and TRBJ1-5, is SAVISQKPSRDICQRGTSLTIQCQVDSQVTMMFWYRQQPGQSLTLIATANQGSEATYESGFVIDKFPISRPNLTFSTLTVSNMSPEDSSIYLCSGARRQSNQPQHFGDGTRLSIL.

V gene TRBV7-9 combines with J gene TRBJ2-1; 14 positions match TRBD2. Losses at the gene ends were 5 bases for V and 8 bases for J; bases not matched to a gene: 11. The CDR3 loop spans 17 amino acids. Per germline, CDR1 SEHNR and CDR2 FQNEAQ (reference sequence). In nucleotides, the CDR3 is TGTGCCAGCAGCGGACGACTAGCGGGAGGGCAGGGAGATGAGCAGTTCTTC. Residues: CASSGRLAGGQGDEQFF.

The chain links TRBV7-9 to TRBJ1-1; D is uncertain. Germline loops: CDR1 SEHNR, CDR2 FQNEAQ (reference sequence). Trimming removed 1 base at V and 8 bases at J, with 11 bases between. The CDR3 is made up of 13 amino acids. The CDR3 loop reads CASSLEVWEEAFF. The CDR3 DNA is TGTGCCAGCAGCTTAGAGGTTTGGGAAGAAGCTTTCTTT. Combining the CDR3 with reference TRBV7-9 and TRBJ1-1 gives the whole variable domain DTGVSQNPRHKITKRGQNVTFRCDPISEHNRLYWYRQTLGQGPEFLTYFQNEAQLEKSRLLSDRFSAERPKGSFSTLEIQRTEQGDSAMYLCASSLEVWEEAFFGQGTRLTVV.